This passage covers 16 T cell receptor beta chains from one sample sequenced in a study of T cell responses to AZD1222 COVID-19 vaccine. Assay used: immunoSEQ multiplex PCR; TCRdb lists only in-frame clones, some missing. Of approximately 100,000 clones listed, 88% are singletons. Sequenced here: peripheral blood, sampled on day 0 of AZD1222 vaccination. The receptors were gathered from an adult in good health.

V gene TRBV29-1 combines with J gene TRBJ2-7, with D tentatively TRBD1 or TRBD2 (5 bases each). The CDR3 length is 16 residues. CDR1 and CDR2 from the germline V gene are SQVTM and ANQGSEA. Between the trimmed V and J ends, which lost 4 bases and 0 bases, there was a span of 19 bases. The CDR3 loop is CSVVSGRAGTSYEQYF. CDR3 bases: TGCAGCGTTGTTTCGGGTAGGGCAGGGACCTCCTACGAGCAGTACTTC.

The chain combines TRBV3-1 (or the pseudogene TRBV3-2) with TRBJ2-2, with 14 bases identical to TRBD2. This CDR3 is built from 18 residues. The junction had 10 bases not matched to a gene; V was cut back by 7 bases and J by 3 bases. Germline lookup yields CDR1 LGHDT and CDR2 YNNKEL (reference sequence). The CDR3 protein is CASTPGTSGGSYTGELFF. The CDR3 DNA follows: TGTGCCAGCACCCCCGGGACTAGCGGGGGATCGTACACCGGGGAGCTGTTTTTT.

The chain uses TRBV27 and TRBJ1-2; a possible D gene is TRBD1 (6 bases). The length of the CDR3 is 15 residues. Trimming left V 7 bases short and J 4 bases short, with 19 bases between. Germline loops: CDR1 MNHEY, CDR2 SMNVEV (reference sequence). CDR3 amino acids: CASKPIQQGIYGYTF. CDR3 sequence (DNA): TGTGCCAGCAAACCTATACAACAGGGCATCTATGGCTACACCTTC.

This clone was picked up a small number of times. The chain uses TRBV6-6 and TRBJ2-5; D possibly corresponds to TRBD2 (5 bases). From germline, CDR1 is MNHNY and CDR2 SVGAGI (reference sequence). This CDR3 is built from 15 residues. V was cut by 4 bases and J by 4 bases, with 16 bases left in between. The CDR3 DNA sequence: TGTGCCAGCAGTTCCACCACGCGGGTTCGAGAGACCCAGTACTTC. Protein product: CASSSTTRVRETQYF.

The chain combines TRBV5-1 with TRBJ1-3; weak D call: TRBD1 (6 bases). Germline CDR1 is SGHRS and CDR2 is YFSETQ. V lost 3 bases, J lost 2 bases, and 12 bases lay in between. The CDR3 consists of 15 residues. CDR3 residues: CASSSQGSPGNTIYF. The CDR3 DNA is TGCGCCAGCAGCTCTCAGGGGAGTCCTGGAAACACCATATATTTT.

This rearrangement joins TRBV7-9 to TRBJ1-1, with a possible D match to TRBD1 (6 bases). The CDR3 contains 15 residues. The V gene's germline CDR1 is SEHNR and CDR2 FQNEAQ (reference sequence). Trimming cost V 5 bases and J 1 base, with 14 bases left between them. The CDR3 region has the DNA TGTGCCAGCAGCCCAGCAGGGGTGAGGAACACTGAAGCTTTCTTT. It encodes CASSPAGVRNTEAFF. The full variable domain, in which reference TRBV7-9 and TRBJ1-1 provide the parts outside the CDR3, is DTGVSQNPRHKITKRGQNVTFRCDPISEHNRLYWYRQTLGQGPEFLTYFQNEAQLEKSRLLSDRFSAERPKGSFSTLEIQRTEQGDSAMYLCASSPAGVRNTEAFFGQGTRLTVV.

This clone is a singleton in its sample. The gene calls are TRBV14 and TRBJ1-2; TRBD1 might be the D (6 bases). The CDR3 is 14 amino acids. Deletions cut 0 bases from V and 6 bases from J, with 11 bases between. The germline V gene has CDR1 SGHDN and CDR2 FVKESK. CDR3 bases: TGTGCCAGCAGCCAAGATCAGGGGCTCCATGGCTACACCTTC. Translation gives CASSQDQGLHGYTF.

This rearrangement joins TRBV19 to TRBJ2-7, with D perhaps TRBD2 (5 bases). Germline CDR1 LNHDA, CDR2 SQIVND (reference sequence). V was clipped by 3 bases and J by 2 bases, with 11 bases between them. This CDR3 is 14 amino acids long. In DNA, the CDR3 is TGTGCCAGTAGTATTGGAGGCGGACCCTACGAGCAGTACTTC. It is translated as CASSIGGGPYEQYF. The variable domain in full, with the rest retrieved from reference TRBV19 and TRBJ2-7, is DGGITQSPKYLFRKEGQNVTLSCEQNLNHDAMYWYRQDPGQGLRLIYYSQIVNDFQKGDIAEGYSVSREKKESFPLTVTSAQKNPTAFYLCASSIGGGPYEQYFGPGTRLTVT.

The CDR3 region is CASSFGATNEKLFF. In DNA form, the CDR3 reads TGTGCCAGCAGTTTTGGGGCTACTAATGAAAAACTGTTTTTT. The chain couples TRBV27 to TRBJ1-4; tentative D call: TRBD1 (5 bases). Trimming stripped 3 bases from V and 2 bases from J, with 7 bases between. The CDR3 is made up of 14 amino acids. CDR1 is MNHEY, CDR2 SMNVEV, per germline (reference sequence).

The J gene is TRBJ2-3, the V gene TRBV28; TRBD2 agrees at 8 bases. Trimming took 5 bases from V and 2 from J; bases not matched to a gene: 15. CDR3 length equals 18 residues. Germline loops: CDR1 MDHEN, CDR2 SYDVKM. CDR3 sequence: CASSQRSGTRIFTDTQYF. The CDR3 DNA reads TGTGCCAGCAGTCAACGCTCCGGGACTAGGATATTCACAGATACGCAGTATTTT.

This clone is a singleton in its sample. The CDR3 DNA follows: TGCGCCAGCAGTGATATTCAGGGTATCACTGAAGCTTTCTTT. Protein product: CASSDIQGITEAFF. J is TRBJ1-1 and V is TRBV10-1; perhaps TRBD1 as D (5 bases). Deletions cut 3 bases from V and 4 bases from J, with 12 bases between. The CDR3 sequence is 14 residues long. Germline V gene lookup returns CDR1 WNHNN and CDR2 SYGVQD (reference sequence).

This chain joins TRBV7-9 and TRBJ2-7, with TRBD2 matching 11 bases. V lost 4 bases and J lost 7; bases outside the gene matches: 9. Looked up from germline, CDR1 is SEHNR and CDR2 is FQNEAQ (reference sequence). The CDR3 extends over 15 amino acids. CDR3 protein: CASSSLAGGPKEQYF. The CDR3 coding sequence is TGTGCCAGCAGCTCTTTAGCGGGAGGGCCGAAAGAGCAGTACTTC. Filled out from reference TRBV7-9 and TRBJ2-7, the complete variable domain reads DTGVSQNPRHKITKRGQNVTFRCDPISEHNRLYWYRQTLGQGPEFLTYFQNEAQLEKSRLLSDRFSAERPKGSFSTLEIQRTEQGDSAMYLCASSSLAGGPKEQYFGPGTRLTVT.

V usage is TRBV27 and J usage is TRBJ1-3; D remains unclear. The ends were cut back, 2 bases at V and 8 bases at J, with 10 bases in the middle. CDR1 and CDR2 (germline): MNHEY, SMNVEV (reference sequence). The CDR3 is 13 amino acids. CDR3 amino acids: CASSLRSGDTIYF. DNA for the CDR3: TGTGCCAGCAGTTTAAGGAGTGGGGACACCATATATTTT.

On this clone: Other DNA sequences of this sample code for an identical CDR3. CDR3 protein: CASSSAGTGGEETQYF. CDR3 bases: TGTGCCAGCAGTTCTGCCGGGACAGGGGGCGAGGAGACCCAGTACTTC. This chain links TRBV28 with TRBJ2-5; 12 nucleotides align to TRBD1. There are 16 residues in the CDR3. Germline loops: CDR1 MDHEN, CDR2 SYDVKM. After removal of 4 bases from V and 5 bases from J, the junction contained 8 bases not matched to a gene.

The V gene is TRBV4-2, the J gene TRBJ2-7; tentatively, D is TRBD2 (6 bases). Trimming cost V 2 bases and J 10 bases, with 12 bases left between them. The CDR3 contains 12 residues. The germline gives CDR1 LGHNA, CDR2 YNFKEQ. CDR3 loop: CASSQPRGPQYF. CDR3 coding DNA: TGTGCCAGCAGCCAACCGCGGGGCCCCCAGTACTTC.

CDR3 DNA sequence: TGTGCCAGCAGTTACTCCGGTGGGGGCTACACCTTC. Translated: CASSYSGGGYTF. This sequence joins TRBV6-6 and TRBJ1-2; no definite D call. Trimming removed 0 bases at V and 8 bases at J, with 7 bases between. The CDR3 is made up of 12 amino acids. Per the germline V gene, CDR1 is MNHNY and CDR2 is SVGAGI (reference sequence).